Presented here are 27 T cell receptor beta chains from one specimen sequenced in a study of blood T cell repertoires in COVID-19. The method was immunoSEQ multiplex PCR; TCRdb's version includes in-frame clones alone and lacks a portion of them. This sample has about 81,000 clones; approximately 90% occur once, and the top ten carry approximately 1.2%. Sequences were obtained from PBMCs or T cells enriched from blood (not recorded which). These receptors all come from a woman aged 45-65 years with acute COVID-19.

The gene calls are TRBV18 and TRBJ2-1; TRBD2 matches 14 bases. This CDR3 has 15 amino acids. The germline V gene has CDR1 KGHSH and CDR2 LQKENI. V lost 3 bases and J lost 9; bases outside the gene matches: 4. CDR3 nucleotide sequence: TGTGCCAGCTCACCGACTAGCGGGAGGGCCTTTGAGCAGTTCTTC. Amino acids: CASSPTSGRAFEQFF.

In DNA, the CDR3 is TGTGCCAGCAGCCAAGGGCCCCAGGTCTACGAGCAGTACTTC. Protein sequence: CASSQGPQVYEQYF. The V and J genes are TRBV4-2 and TRBJ2-7; D not resolved. Germline V gives CDR1 LGHNA, CDR2 YNFKEQ. V gave up 1 base and J gave up 3 bases, with 10 bases separating them. This CDR3 has 14 residues.

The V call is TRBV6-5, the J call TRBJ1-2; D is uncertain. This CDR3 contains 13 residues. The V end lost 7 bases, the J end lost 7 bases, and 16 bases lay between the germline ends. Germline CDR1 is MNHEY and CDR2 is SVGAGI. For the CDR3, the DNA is TGTGCCAGCACCGAAGAAGGGAGAACTGGCTACACCTTC. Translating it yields CASTEEGRTGYTF.

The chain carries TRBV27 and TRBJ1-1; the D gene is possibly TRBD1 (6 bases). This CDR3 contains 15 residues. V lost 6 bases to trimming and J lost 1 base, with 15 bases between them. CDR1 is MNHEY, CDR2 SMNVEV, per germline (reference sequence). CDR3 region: CASRIFGTSNTEAFF. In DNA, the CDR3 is TGTGCCAGCAGGATTTTCGGGACATCGAACACTGAAGCTTTCTTT.

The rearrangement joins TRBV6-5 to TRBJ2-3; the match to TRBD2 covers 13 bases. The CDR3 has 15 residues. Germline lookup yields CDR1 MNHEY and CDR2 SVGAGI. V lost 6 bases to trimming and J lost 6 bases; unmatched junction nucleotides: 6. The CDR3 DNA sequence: TGTGCCAGCAGCGGACTAGCGGGAGACCTCGATACGCAGTATTTT. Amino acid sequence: CASSGLAGDLDTQYF.

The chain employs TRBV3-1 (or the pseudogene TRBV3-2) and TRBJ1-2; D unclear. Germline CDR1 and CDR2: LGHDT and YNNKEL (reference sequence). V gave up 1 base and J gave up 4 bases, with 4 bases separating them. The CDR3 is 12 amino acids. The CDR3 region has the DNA TGTGCCAGCAGCCAAGCAGTCTATGGCTACACCTTC. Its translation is CASSQAVYGYTF.

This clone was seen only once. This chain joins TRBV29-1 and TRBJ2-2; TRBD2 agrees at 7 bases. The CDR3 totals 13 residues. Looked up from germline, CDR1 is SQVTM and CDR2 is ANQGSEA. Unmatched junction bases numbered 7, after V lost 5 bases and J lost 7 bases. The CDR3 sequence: CSVYKRGGGELFF. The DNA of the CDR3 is TGCAGCGTTTACAAACGCGGGGGCGGGGAGCTGTTTTTT.

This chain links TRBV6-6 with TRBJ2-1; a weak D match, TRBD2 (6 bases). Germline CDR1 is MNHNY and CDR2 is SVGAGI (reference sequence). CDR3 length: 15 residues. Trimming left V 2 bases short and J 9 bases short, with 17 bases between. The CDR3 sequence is CASSYDTSRSTEQFF. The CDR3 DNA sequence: TGTGCCAGCAGTTACGATACTAGCCGGAGCACTGAGCAGTTCTTC.

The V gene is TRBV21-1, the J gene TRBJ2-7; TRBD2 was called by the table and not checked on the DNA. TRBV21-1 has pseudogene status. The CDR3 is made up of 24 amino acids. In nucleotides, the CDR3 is TGTGCCAGCAGCAAGCAGCGGATCCCACGCTTTGGACTAGCGGGAGCTCGGATCTCCTACGAGCAGTACTTC. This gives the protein CASSKQRIPRFGLAGARISYEQYF.

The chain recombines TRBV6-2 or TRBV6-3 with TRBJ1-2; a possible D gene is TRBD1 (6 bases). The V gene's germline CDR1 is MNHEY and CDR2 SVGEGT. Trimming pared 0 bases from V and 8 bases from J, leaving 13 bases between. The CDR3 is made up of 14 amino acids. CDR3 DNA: TGTGCCAGCAGTTACTCGGGGGCCCTGAGAGGCTACACCTTC. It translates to CASSYSGALRGYTF.

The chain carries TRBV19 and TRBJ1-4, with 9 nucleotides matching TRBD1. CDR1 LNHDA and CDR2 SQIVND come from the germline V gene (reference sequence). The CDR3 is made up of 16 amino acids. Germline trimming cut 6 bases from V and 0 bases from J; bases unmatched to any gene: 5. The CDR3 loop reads CASSEDRGATNEKLFF. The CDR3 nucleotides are TGTGCCAGTAGCGAGGACAGGGGAGCAACTAATGAAAAACTGTTTTTT.

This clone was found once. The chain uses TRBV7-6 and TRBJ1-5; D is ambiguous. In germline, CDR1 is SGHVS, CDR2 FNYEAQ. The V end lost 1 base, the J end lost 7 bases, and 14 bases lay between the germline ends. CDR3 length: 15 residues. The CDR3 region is CASSLGPAAGQPQHF. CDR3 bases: TGTGCCAGCAGCTTAGGTCCCGCGGCGGGGCAGCCCCAGCATTTT.

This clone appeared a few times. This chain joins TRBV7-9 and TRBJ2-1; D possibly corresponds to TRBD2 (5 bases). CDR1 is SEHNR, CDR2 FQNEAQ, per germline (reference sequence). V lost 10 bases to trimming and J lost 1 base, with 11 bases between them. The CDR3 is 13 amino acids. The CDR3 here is CATPGESYNEQFF. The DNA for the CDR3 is TGTGCCACGCCTGGGGAGTCCTACAATGAGCAGTTCTTC. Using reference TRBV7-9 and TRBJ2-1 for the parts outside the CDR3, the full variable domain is DTGVSQNPRHKITKRGQNVTFRCDPISEHNRLYWYRQTLGQGPEFLTYFQNEAQLEKSRLLSDRFSAERPKGSFSTLEIQRTEQGDSAMYLCATPGESYNEQFFGPGTRLTVL.

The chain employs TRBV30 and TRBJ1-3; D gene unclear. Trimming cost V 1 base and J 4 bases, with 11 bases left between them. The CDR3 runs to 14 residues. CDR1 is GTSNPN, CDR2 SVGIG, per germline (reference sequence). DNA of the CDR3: TGTGCCTGGAGTGCCAACTCCCCCGGAAACACCATATATTTT. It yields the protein CAWSANSPGNTIYF.

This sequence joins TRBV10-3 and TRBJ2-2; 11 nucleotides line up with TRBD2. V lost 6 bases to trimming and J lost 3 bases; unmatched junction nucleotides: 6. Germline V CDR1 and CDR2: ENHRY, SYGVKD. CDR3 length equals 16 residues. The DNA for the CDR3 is TGTGCCATCAGCCCGGGACTAGCGGAGGACACCGGGGAGCTGTTTTTT. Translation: CAISPGLAEDTGELFF.

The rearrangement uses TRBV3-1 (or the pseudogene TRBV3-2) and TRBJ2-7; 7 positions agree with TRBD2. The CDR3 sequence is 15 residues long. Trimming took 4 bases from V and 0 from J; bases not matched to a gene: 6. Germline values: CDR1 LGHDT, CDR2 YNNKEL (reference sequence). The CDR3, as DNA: TGTGCCAGCAGCCGGGGGGGACCGAGCTCCTACGAGCAGTACTTC. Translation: CASSRGGPSSYEQYF.

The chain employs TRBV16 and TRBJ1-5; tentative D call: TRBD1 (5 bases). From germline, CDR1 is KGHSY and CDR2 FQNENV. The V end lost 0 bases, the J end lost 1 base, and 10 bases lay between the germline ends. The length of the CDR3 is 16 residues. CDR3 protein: CASSQSGGTSNQPQHF. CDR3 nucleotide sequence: TGTGCCAGCAGCCAATCGGGCGGGACGAGCAATCAGCCCCAGCATTTT.

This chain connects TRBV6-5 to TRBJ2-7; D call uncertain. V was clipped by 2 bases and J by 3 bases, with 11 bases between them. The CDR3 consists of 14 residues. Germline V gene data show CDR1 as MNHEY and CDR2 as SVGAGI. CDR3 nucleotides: TGTGCCAGCAGTTACCGGGTTTTGGACTACGAGCAGTACTTC. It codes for CASSYRVLDYEQYF.

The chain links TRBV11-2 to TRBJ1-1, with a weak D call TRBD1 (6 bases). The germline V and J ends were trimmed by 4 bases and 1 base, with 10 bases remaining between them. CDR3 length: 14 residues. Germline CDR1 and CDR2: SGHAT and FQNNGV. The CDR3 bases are TGTGCCAGCAGCTCCATGACAGGGAACACTGAAGCTTTCTTT. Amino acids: CASSSMTGNTEAFF. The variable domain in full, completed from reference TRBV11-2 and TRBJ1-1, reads EAGVAQSPRYKIIEKRQSVAFWCNPISGHATLYWYQQILGQGPKLLIQFQNNGVVDDSQLPKDRFSAERLKGVDSTLKIQPAKLEDSAVYLCASSSMTGNTEAFFGQGTRLTVV.

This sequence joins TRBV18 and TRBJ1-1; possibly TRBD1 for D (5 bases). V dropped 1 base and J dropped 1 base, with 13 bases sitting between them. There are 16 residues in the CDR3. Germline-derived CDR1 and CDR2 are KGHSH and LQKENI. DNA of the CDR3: TGTGCCAGCTCACCACATCAGGGATGGGAGAACACTGAAGCTTTCTTT. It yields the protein CASSPHQGWENTEAFF.

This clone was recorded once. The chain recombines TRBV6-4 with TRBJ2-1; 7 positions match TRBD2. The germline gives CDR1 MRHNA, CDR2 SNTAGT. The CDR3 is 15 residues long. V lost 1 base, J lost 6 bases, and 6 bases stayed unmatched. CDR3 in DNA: TGTGCCAGCAGTGACTGGGCGGGAGTAGGCAATGAGCAGTTCTTC. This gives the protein CASSDWAGVGNEQFF.

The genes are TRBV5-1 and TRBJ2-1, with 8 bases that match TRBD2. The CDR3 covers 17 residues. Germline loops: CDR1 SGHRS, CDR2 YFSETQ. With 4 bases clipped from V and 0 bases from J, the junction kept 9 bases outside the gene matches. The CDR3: CASSPGTRFTSYNEQFF. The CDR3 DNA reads TGCGCCAGCAGCCCCGGGACTAGATTTACCTCCTACAATGAGCAGTTCTTC.

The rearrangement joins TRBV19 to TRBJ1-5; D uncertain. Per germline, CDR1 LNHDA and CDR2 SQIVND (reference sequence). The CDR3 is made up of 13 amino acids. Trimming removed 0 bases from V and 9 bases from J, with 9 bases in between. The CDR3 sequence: CASSIEERGPQHF. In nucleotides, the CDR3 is TGTGCCAGTAGTATAGAGGAGCGGGGGCCCCAGCATTTT. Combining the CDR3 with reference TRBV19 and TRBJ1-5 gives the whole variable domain DGGITQSPKYLFRKEGQNVTLSCEQNLNHDAMYWYRQDPGQGLRLIYYSQIVNDFQKGDIAEGYSVSREKKESFPLTVTSAQKNPTAFYLCASSIEERGPQHFGDGTRLSIL.

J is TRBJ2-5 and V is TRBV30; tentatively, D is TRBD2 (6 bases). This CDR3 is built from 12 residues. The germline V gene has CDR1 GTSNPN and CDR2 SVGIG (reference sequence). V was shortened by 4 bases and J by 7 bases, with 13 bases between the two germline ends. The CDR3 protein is CAWNSLGGTQYF. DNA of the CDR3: TGTGCCTGGAATTCGCTCGGGGGGACCCAGTACTTC.

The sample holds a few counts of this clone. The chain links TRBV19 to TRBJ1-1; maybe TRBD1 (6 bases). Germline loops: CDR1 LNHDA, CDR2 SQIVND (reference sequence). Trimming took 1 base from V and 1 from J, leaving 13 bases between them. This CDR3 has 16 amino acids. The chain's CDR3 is CASSIAVTGRNTEAFF. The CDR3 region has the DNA TGTGCCAGTAGTATAGCCGTAACAGGGCGGAACACTGAAGCTTTCTTT.

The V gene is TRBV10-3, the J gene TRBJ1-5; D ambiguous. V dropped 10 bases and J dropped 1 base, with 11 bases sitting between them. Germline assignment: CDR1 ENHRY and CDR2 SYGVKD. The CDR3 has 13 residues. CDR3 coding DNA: TGTGCCACGCTACGGGAAAGCAATCAGCCCCAGCATTTT. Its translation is CATLRESNQPQHF.

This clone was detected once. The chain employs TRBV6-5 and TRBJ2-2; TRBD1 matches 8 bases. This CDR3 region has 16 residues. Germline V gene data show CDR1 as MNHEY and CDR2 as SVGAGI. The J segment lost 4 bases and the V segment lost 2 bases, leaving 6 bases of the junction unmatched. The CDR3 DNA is TGTGCCAGCAGTTACGGTCAGGGGGCCGGCACCGGGGAGCTGTTTTTT. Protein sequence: CASSYGQGAGTGELFF.